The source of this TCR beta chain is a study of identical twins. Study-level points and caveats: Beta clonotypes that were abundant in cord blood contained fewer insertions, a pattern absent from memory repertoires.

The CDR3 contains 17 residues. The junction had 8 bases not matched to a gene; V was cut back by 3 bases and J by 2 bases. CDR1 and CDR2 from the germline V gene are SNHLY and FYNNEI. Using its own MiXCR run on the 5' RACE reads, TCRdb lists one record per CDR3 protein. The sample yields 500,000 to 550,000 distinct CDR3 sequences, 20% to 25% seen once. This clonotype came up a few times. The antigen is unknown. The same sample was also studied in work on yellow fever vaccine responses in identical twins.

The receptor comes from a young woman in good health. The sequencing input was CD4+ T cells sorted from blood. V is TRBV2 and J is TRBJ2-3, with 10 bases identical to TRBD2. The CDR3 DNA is TGTGCCAGCAGTGACCCCCTACTAGCGGGGTCCACAGATACGCAGTATTTT. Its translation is CASSDPLLAGSTDTQYF.